Sequencing of this T cell receptor (beta chain) was carried out in a study of CD8+ T cells in alopecia areata (dated by TCRdb to the late 2010s). A note on the overall study: The treated patients took part in an open-label pilot trial in which moderate-to-severe alopecia areata was treated with oral tofacitinib at 5 to 10 mg twice daily. In both human patients and the C3H/HeJ mouse model, the study applied high-throughput TCRbeta sequencing to look at T cell clonal expansion in alopecia areata. In humans, TCRbeta sequencing was performed on scalp tissue and on sorted CD4+ and CD8+ peripheral blood T cells from healthy controls and from patients with patchy or totalis/universalis alopecia areata. immunoSEQ multiplex PCR using 35 Vbeta forward primers and 13 Jbeta reverse primers was used to amplify TCRbeta CDR3 regions. RNA was extracted with the PAXgene miRNA kit for fixed scalp, the miRNeasy kit for PBMCs, and the RNeasy kit for mouse skin. Scalp clonality was compared among normal scalp (n=4), patchy alopecia areata scalp (n=8), and alopecia totalis/universalis scalp (n=8). Biopsies were taken from tofacitinib-treated patients at baseline and at 4 and 24 weeks of treatment, and a later scalp biopsy was taken in several of the tofacitinib-treated patients. Patients received tofacitinib for 6 to 18 months and were then followed off drug for 6 months to check for delayed response and recurrence. Disease severity in treated patients was measured with the SALT score, which quantifies the percentage of affected scalp surface area.

Libraries were constructed by the immunoSEQ multiplex PCR assay. RNA was extracted from all samples and reverse transcribed into cDNA, which served as template for TCR sequencing. SuperScript III was used to make first-strand cDNA, primed with a 2:1 mix of oligo-dT and random hexamers. A synthetic immune receptor repertoire was used to measure amplification bias, and any remaining bias was corrected computationally. The original pipeline was this. Raw reads were preprocessed to remove errors, and CDR3 was defined by IMGT conventions from the conserved cysteine to phenylalanine. To get clonality, Shannon entropy was normalized by log2 of the number of productive unique TCRs and the result was subtracted from 1. Scalp TCRbeta sequences were cross-referenced with sorted blood CD4 and CD8 repertoires so that the CD4 or CD8 identity of scalp clones could be inferred. This is the immuneACCESS table as TCRdb keeps it, with only in-frame sequences that have V and J called. A part of the clones is gone; compared with another copy, unresolved V genes explain less than half, and the rest is unexplained. V and J calls and clone size follow that table, whereas D and trimming were derived from the DNA. The sample table holds some 150,000 clones, of which 86% were seen once. The ten largest account for 13% of the sample.

Between the V and J ends, shortened by 1 base and 4 bases respectively, the junction contains 7 bases. The germline V gene provides CDR1 SGDLS and CDR2 YYNGEE. The CDR3 covers 13 residues, taking in both the cysteine and the phenylalanine. Kept here is only the CDR3 DNA, which spans 39 bases and is read in frame from base 1. Beyond this particular receptor, the publication reports: Shared TCR sequences between patients were less evident than in mice, which may be partly attributable to HLA diversity in the patient population. Tofacitinib significantly decreased scalp clonality and the number of expanded CD8+ clones among the top 100 scalp clones. Compared with normal scalp, lesional scalp, particularly in alopecia totalis/universalis, had higher clonality and more expanded CD8+ clones, which suggests antigenic drive. Because the treated cohort was small and included a single nonresponder, larger studies are needed to assess links between baseline CD8+ expansion and response. Many expanded lesional clones were found to persist in scalp and blood during tofacitinib treatment, and relapse after treatment cessation may be partly explained by this persistence. Unlike mouse skin, which is dominated by gammadelta T cells, normal human skin has resident alphabeta T cells that are also sequenced, and this complicates analysis of the scalp TCR repertoire.

The label giving this sample's time point can be read as: about 4 weeks on oral tofacitinib. In light of the paper, this sample's treatment or condition label describes: oral pan-JAK inhibitor, 5-10 mg twice daily. From alopecia areata patients, peripheral blood was collected along with lesional scalp punch biopsies. PBMCs were isolated by density centrifugation and stained for CD3, CD4 and CD8, and CD4+ and CD8+ T cells were sorted on a FACSAria. In regard to this clone: Its recognized antigen is unknown. Qualities for individual bases were not recorded, and no much larger clone is one base off.

The chain is encoded by TRBV9 joined to TRBJ2-3; the D gene cannot be named for sure. The source of this sequence is a human donor with alopecia areata. The source was CD8+ T cells sorted from blood, collected at week 4, from a patient treated with tofacitinib. The DNA is TGTGCCAGCAGCGTATTGGCGTCAGATACGCAGTATTTT. The encoded protein is CASSVLASDTQYF.